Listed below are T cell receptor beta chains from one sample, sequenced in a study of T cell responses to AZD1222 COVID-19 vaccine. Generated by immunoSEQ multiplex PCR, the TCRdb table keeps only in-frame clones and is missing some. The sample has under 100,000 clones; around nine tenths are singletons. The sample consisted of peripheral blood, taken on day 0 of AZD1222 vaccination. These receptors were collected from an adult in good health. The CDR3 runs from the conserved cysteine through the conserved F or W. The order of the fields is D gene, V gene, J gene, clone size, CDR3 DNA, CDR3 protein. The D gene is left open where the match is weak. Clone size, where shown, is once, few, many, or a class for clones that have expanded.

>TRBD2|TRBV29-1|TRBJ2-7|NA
TGCAGCACACGGGAGGGGCGCCACGAGCAGTACTTC
CSTREGRHEQYF
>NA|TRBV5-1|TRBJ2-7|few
TGCGCCAGCAGCTTGTACGAAGGGGCCTACGAGCAGTACTTC
CASSLYEGAYEQYF
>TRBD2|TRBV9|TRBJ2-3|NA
TGTGCCAGCGGACTAGCGGGATATACGCAGTATTTT
CASGLAGYTQYF
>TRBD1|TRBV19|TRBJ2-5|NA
TGTGCCAGTAATTCGCCGGACAGGTCAAGGGGGACCCAGTACTTC
CASNSPDRSRGTQYF
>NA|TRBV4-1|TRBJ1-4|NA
TGCGCCAGCAGCCCCAGAACGGAACCGACTAATGAAAAACTGTTTTTT
CASSPRTEPTNEKLFF
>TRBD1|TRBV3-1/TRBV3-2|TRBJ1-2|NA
TGTGCCAGCAGCCAACCAGACAGGGACTATGGCTACACCTTC
CASSQPDRDYGYTF
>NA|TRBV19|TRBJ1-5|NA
TGTGCCAGTAGTATAATGGGAAATAGCAATCAGCCCCAGCATTTT
CASSIMGNSNQPQHF
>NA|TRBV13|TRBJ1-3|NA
TGTGCCAGCAGCGACAGGAGCTCTGGAAACACCATATATTTT
CASSDRSSGNTIYF
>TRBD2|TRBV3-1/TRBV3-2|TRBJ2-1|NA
TGTGCCAGCAGCCAAGGGACTAGCGGGCCGTACCATGAGCAGTTCTTC
CASSQGTSGPYHEQFF
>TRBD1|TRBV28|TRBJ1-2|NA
TGTGCCAGCAGTTCTGAACTTCCAGGGACAGGAGATAACTATGGCTACACCTTC
CASSSELPGTGDNYGYTF
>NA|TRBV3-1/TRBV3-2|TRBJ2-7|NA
TGTGCCAGCAGCCAAGTATTAGTGACGCGTTCCTACGAGCAGTACTTC
CASSQVLVTRSYEQYF